This T cell receptor beta chain was identified in a study of cytomegalovirus exposure and HLA in healthy donors. Clones were read by immunoSEQ multiplex PCR, and TCRdb kept only the in-frame ones, dropping some. The sample lists some 170,000 clones, about nine tenths seen once, with around 7.2% in the top ten. A remark on this clone: Its target is unknown.

Findings and caveats of the study: It was 150 to 200 TCR beta chains that were listed as cytomegalovirus-associated. The majority of TCR sequences were rare, yet some public TCRs appeared in many donors.

The TCR was taken from a man aged 30-40 years in good health and CMV-seropositive. Sequenced: PBMCs.

The CDR3 nucleotides read TGTGCCACCAGCAGTGGACTAGCGGGAGTAGTGATTGAGACCCAGTACTTC. Protein: CATSSGLAGVVIETQYF. This sequence joins TRBV15 and TRBJ2-5, with 13 bases lining up with TRBD2. This CDR3 comprises 17 residues. V shed 3 bases, J shed 5 bases, and the junction held 9 bases outside the gene matches. The germline CDR1 and CDR2 sequences are LNHNV and YYDKDF (reference sequence).